This T cell receptor (beta chain) originates from a study of monozygotic twins with inflammatory bowel disease. With the 5' RACE reads reprocessed, TCRdb shows one record per CDR3 protein and no DNA. The record lists more than 350,000 distinct CDR3 sequences, of which the ten most abundant hold 2% to 3%. The CDR3 length is 14 residues. In germline, CDR1 is MGHDK, CDR2 SYGVNS. Sequencing input: blood. The sequence came from a human donor with ulcerative colitis or Crohn's disease, or a healthy co-twin of an affected twin (not recorded which). This chain uses TRBV25-1 with TRBJ2-2; TCRdb proposes TRBD2, but this gene call is untestable without DNA. The CDR3 is CASSWEGTTGELFF.